This TCR beta chain was identified during a study of blood T cell repertoires in COVID-19. Study as a whole: The United States, Italy and Spain were the sources of the acute and convalescent COVID-19 samples. The analysed material was cDNA or gDNA that came from T cells, B-cell-depleted T cells, or PBMCs.

This study enrolled people aged roughly 18 to 89 from around 25 US geographic areas. Assignments of participants to cohorts depended upon their own reported clinical history. Measured with immunoSEQ multiplex PCR; TCRdb has only the in-frame clones, and not every one. This sample has approximately 200,000 clones; 87% occur once, and the top ten carry 9% to 12%. The sequencing sample was made of PBMCs or T cells enriched from blood (not recorded which). This TCR derives from a man between 18 and 35 years old with acute COVID-19.

The CDR3 coding sequence is TGTGCCAGCATCCGGGGGATAGAGAAGGCCCAGTACTTC. Its protein is CASIRGIEKAQYF. This rearrangement joins TRBV5-8 to TRBJ2-5; D might be TRBD2 (6 bases). CDR3 length: 13 amino acids. Germline loops: CDR1 SGHTS, CDR2 YDEGEE. V shed 6 bases and J shed 9 bases, with 18 bases lying between them.